This T cell receptor (beta chain) is drawn from a study of shared clonotypes between healthy human individuals (dated by TCRdb to between 2020 and 2021). For context, the study as a whole: A few men and a couple of women, aged 18 to 49 years, made up the cohort. For each donor, CD4 naive and CD4 memory were each run on three plates, CD8 naive on two plates, and CD8 memory on one plate. The study deeply sequenced blood TCR repertoires of 5 or 6 healthy adults to estimate repertoire size and the extent of clonotype sharing between individuals. Each donor's leukapheresis produced roughly between about 0.9 and 9.5 billion PBMCs. To increase sequencing depth and limit assay-specific biases, TCR repertoire library preparation and sequencing were carried out by different laboratories using diverse techniques. Findings and caveats that apply to the study as a whole: Only blood was sampled, and tissue TCR repertoires likely differ from those in blood. About 5% of naive CD4, 3.5% of naive CD8, 2% to 2.5% of memory CD4, and 0.4% of memory CD8 clonotypes were shared across several donors. Pairwise subsampling indicated that sequencing depth was expected to affect the degree of clonotype sharing among donors. The genetic and exposure-history diversity represented was limited by the small number of donors. Even with the large sequencing depth, rarefaction of the sorted-subset datasets indicated that sequencing was incomplete. Naive subsets generally had larger estimated clonotype richness than memory subsets did. Compared with non-shared clonotypes, clonotypes shared by all four sorted-subset donors had higher generation probabilities.

In the case of this clone: There is no known antigen for this receptor. No qualities accompany the bases; no much larger clone lies one base away.

TCR CDR3 regions were amplified from genomic DNA by multiplex PCR using the deep immunoSEQ assay. Extracted genomic DNA from each cell subset was spread evenly across all wells of several immunoSEQ 96-well plates, with each plate serving as a replicate. Each replicate PCR for sorted subsets received about 210 ng genomic DNA, equal to roughly 29,000 T cell genomes. Purified libraries were quantified with a Qubit 3.0 fluorometer, sized on a Bioanalyzer 2100, and re-quantified with the KAPA Library Quantification kit. Each immunoSEQ 96-well plate was sequenced on its own single-read 150-cycle Illumina NextSeq 550 flow cell. The original pipeline was this. The immunoSEQ output contained only junctional sequences without quality scores, so filtering could not match that applied to full-length reads. Sequences were annotated with PyIR, a Python wrapper for IgBLAST v1.9, using IMGT germline references to assign V/J genes and CDR3. Any read was removed if the V/J assignment was weak (E-value above 1e-6), the CDR3 was missing, or the read contained stop codons, out-of-frame junctions, or ambiguous translated residues. V3J clonotypes were defined by identical inferred V gene, J gene, and CDR3 amino acid sequence. Percentage overlap between repertoires was calculated by dividing the number of shared unique clonotypes by the size of the smaller repertoire. Three approaches were used to assess repertoire richness: RTK rarefaction, the Chao1 estimator, and Recon v2.1 estimates of unobserved clonotypes. Generation probabilities were computed with OLGA for all TCRbeta clonotypes obtained by the gDNA method from a handful of donors. TCRdb mirrors the immuneACCESS table, restricted to in-frame sequences. Some clones are absent from its copies; in checked studies, under half trace to an unresolved V gene, and the reason for the others is unknown. Clonal size and the V and J genes are those of that table, whereas D and trimming came from the DNA. The sample table records 500,000 or so clones; 95% to 97% of these occur just once. Of the sample, nearly 0.065% falls within the top ten clones.

Donors were healthy HIV-negative adults with no recently reported acute infections or vaccinations. Every donor was a Caucasian adult living in Nashville, Tennessee, USA. CD4+ T cells were enriched by magnetic negative selection; naive cells were then positively selected on CD45RA, and the negative fraction formed the memory subset. Blood was obtained by leukapheresis, after which PBMCs were separated by Ficoll-Histopaque density gradient centrifugation and cryopreserved in liquid nitrogen vapor phase. Analytical flow cytometry was used to check the purity and quantity of each magnetically sorted T cell population. Genomic DNA was isolated from every sorted fraction and measured by UV absorbance on a Nanodrop 2000c. Ends trimmed: V by 5 bases, J by 3 bases; bases unmatched to a gene: 13. From cysteine to phenylalanine, the CDR3 is 19 amino acids long. Only the CDR3 DNA is retained, 57 bases long and in frame from the first base. The germline V gene (reference sequence) provides CDR1 MNHEY and CDR2 SMNVEV.

The source of this sequence is a woman in her thirties in good health. Sequencing was carried out using naive CD4+ T cells sorted from blood. The cell subset or site label, as the study defines it: CD45RA+ positively selected. The rearranged chain carries TRBV27 and TRBJ2-2; a stretch of 12 junction bases matches TRBD2. The CDR3 protein is CASSPKPQGLAGYTGELFF. The nucleotide sequence is TGTGCCAGCAGTCCTAAACCTCAAGGACTAGCGGGGTACACCGGGGAGCTGTTTTTT.